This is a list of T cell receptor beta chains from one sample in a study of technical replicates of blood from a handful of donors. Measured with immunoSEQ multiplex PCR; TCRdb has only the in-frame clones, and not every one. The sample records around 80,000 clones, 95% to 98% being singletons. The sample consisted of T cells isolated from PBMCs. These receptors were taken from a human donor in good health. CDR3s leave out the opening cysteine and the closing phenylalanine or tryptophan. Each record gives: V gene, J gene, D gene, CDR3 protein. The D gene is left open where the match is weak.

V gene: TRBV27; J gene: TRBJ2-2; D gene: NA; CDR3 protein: ASSLWGASNTGELF
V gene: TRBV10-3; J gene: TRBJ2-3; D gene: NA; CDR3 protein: AISERGDTQY
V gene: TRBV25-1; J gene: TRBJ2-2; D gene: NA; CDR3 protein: ASSSWGGAGIGELF
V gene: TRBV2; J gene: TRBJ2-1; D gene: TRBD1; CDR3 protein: ATLGQDRGGYNEQF
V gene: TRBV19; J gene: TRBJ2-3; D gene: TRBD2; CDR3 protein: ASRTSGTDTQY
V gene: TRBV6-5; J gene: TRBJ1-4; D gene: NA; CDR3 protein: ASSQEGRLF
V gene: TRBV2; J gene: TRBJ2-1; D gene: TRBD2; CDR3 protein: ASPRTSGRASFRGEQF
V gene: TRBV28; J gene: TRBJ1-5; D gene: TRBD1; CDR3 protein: ASSLTGGGFSNQPQH
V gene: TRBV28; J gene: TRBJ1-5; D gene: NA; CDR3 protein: ASSLSPGRNPNQPQH
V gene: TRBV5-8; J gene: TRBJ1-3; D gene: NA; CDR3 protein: ASSFRVPGDTIY
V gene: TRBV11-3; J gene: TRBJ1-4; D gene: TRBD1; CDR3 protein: ASSLGTGPNEKLF
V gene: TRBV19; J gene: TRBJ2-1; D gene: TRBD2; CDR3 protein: ASKRLADNNEQF
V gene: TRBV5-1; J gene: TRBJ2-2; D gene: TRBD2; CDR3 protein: ASSFFRGGNTGELF
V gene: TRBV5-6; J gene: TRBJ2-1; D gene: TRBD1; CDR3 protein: ASSLSQGAYNEQF
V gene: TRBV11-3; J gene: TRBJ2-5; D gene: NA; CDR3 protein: ASSGGGGQTHQETQY
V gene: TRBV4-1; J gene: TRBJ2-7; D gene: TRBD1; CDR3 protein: ASRTGTFGTYEQY
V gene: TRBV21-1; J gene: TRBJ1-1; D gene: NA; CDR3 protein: ASSKESWAGTEAF
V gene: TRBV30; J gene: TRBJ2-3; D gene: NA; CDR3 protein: AWSQDAGTDTQY
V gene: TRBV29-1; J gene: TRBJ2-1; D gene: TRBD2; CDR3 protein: SVDGQRGGNEQF
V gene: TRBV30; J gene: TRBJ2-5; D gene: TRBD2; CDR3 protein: ACSTGGVEETQY
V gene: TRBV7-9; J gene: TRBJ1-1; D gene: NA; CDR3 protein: ASSPSGGGTEAF
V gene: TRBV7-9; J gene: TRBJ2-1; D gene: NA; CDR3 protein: ASSLAYSSYNEQF
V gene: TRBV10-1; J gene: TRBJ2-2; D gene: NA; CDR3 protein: ASSERVNTGELF
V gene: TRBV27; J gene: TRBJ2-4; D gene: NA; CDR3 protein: ARRRAWAKNIQY
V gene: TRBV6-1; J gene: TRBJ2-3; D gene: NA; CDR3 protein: ASSEGQGNTDTQY
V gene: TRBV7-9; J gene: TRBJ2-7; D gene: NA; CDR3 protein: ASSLVNYEQY
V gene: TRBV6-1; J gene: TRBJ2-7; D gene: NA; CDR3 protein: ASSRGQGAYEQY
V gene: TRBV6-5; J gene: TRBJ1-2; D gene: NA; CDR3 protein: ASSKQVSPYGYT